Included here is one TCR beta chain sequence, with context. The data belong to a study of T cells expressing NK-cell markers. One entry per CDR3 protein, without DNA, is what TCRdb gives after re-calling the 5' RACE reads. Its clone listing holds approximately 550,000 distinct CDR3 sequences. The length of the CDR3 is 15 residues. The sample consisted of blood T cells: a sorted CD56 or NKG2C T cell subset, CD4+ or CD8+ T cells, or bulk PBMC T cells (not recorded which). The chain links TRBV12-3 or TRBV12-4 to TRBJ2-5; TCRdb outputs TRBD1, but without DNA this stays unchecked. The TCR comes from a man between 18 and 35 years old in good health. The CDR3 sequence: CASSSVGQYQETQYF.